What follows is one T cell receptor beta chain and its context. The antigen is unknown. These data originate in a study of T cell responses to AZD1222 COVID-19 vaccine. Whole-study results and caveats: Spike was spanned by vaccine-associated CD4 TCRs, which were dominant at 160-218 and 743-854. Unmutated regions of variants are reportedly targeted by nearly half of spike-specific TCRs.

Trimming pared 2 bases from V and 5 bases from J, leaving 13 bases between. CDR1 and CDR2 (germline): SGHDT, YYEEEE. The CDR3 runs 15 residues. Repertoires were generated with immunoSEQ multiplex PCR, while TCRdb's copy carries only in-frame clones and drops some. The sample holds 50,000 or so clones, about nine tenths seen once. This sample comprised peripheral blood, obtained 28 days after the second AZD1222 dose. The V call is TRBV5-6, the J call TRBJ2-2, with D perhaps matching TRBD1 (5 bases). The TCR was taken from an adult who received the AZD1222 COVID-19 vaccine. This chain's CDR3 is CASSFGPAGTGELFF. CDR3 nucleotide sequence: TGTGCCAGCAGCTTTGGGCCCGCAGGGACCGGGGAGCTGTTTTTT.